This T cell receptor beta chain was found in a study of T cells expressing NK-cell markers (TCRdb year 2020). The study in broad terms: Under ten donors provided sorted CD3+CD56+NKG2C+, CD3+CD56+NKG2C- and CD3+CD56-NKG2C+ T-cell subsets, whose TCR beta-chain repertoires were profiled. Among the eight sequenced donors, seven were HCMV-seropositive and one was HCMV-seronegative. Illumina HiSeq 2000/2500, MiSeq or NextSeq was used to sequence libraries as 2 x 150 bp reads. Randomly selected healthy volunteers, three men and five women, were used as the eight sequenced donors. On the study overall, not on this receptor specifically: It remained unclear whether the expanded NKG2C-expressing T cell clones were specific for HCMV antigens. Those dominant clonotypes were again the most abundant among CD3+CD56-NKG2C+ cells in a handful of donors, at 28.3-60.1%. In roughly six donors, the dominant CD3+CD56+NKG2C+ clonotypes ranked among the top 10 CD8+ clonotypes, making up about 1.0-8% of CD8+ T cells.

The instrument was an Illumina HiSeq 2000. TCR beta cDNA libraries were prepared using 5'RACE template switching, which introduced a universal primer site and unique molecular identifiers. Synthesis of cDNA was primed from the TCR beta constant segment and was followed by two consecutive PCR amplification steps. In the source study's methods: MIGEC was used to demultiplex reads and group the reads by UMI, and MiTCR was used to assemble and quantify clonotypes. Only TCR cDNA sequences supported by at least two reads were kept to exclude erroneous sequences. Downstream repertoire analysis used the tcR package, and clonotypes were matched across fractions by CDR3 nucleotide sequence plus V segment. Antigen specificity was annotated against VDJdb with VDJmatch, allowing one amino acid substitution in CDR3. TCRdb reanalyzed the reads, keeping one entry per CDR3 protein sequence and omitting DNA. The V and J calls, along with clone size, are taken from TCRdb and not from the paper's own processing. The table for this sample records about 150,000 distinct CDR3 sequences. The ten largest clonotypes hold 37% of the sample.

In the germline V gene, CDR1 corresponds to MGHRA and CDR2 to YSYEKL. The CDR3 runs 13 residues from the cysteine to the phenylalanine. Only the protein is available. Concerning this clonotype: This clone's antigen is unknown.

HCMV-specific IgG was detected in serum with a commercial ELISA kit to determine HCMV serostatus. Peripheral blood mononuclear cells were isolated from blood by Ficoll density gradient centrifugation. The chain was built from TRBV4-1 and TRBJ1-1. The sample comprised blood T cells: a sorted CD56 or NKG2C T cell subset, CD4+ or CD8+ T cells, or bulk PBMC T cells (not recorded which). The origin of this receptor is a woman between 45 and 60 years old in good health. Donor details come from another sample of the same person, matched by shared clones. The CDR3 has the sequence CASSQQGAVEAFF.